This TCR beta chain was recovered during a study of blood T cell repertoires in COVID-19. Study as a whole: In each case, the material was cDNA or gDNA derived from T cells, B-cell-depleted T cells, or PBMCs.

Deletions cut 1 base from V and 8 bases from J, with 11 bases between. Germline lookup yields CDR1 SNHLY and CDR2 FYNNEI. This CDR3 spans 13 amino acids. TCRdb's copy holds only in-frame clones and misses some; the assay was immunoSEQ multiplex PCR. The table has more than 250,000 clones, around 89% seen once; the top ten hold under 2%. The sequence was obtained from a woman aged 25 to 39 with COVID-19, enrolled during active disease. Sample: peripheral blood. The rearrangement joins TRBV2 to TRBJ1-2; D gene unclear. CDR3 DNA sequence: TGTGCCAGCAGTGAAGACCGGGTCCTGGGCTACACCTTC. This translates into CASSEDRVLGYTF. Full variable domain (missing parts from reference TRBV2 and TRBJ1-2): EPEVTQTPSHQVTQMGQEVILRCVPISNHLYFYWYRQILGQKVEFLVSFYNNEISEKSEIFDDQFSVERPDGSNFTLKIRSTKLEDSAMYFCASSEDRVLGYTFGSGTRLTVV.